Presented here are 21 T cell receptor beta chains from one specimen sequenced in a study of blood T cell repertoires in COVID-19. Clones were read by immunoSEQ multiplex PCR, and TCRdb kept only the in-frame ones, dropping some. The sample consists of roughly 290,000 clones, around 90% of them appearing once. Source material: PBMCs or T cells enriched from blood (not recorded which). The receptors shown here come from a woman in her forties who had recovered from COVID-19.

The genes are TRBV7-8 and TRBJ2-2; TRBD2 matches at 14 bases. Germline CDR1 reads SGHVS; CDR2 reads FQNEAQ. The CDR3 is 16 residues long. V dropped 5 bases and J dropped 7; count of bases not matched to a gene: 6. CDR3 bases: TGTGCCAGCAGCCGAGCCGGGACTAGCGGGAGCGGGGAGCTGTTTTTT. It codes for CASSRAGTSGSGELFF.

V and J are TRBV9 and TRBJ2-7, with 7 bases that match TRBD1. The V gene's germline CDR1 is SGDLS and CDR2 YYNGEE. V was pared by 0 bases and J by 3 bases, with 3 bases of the junction left unmatched. The CDR3 is 14 amino acids. The CDR3 is CASSVGGDSYEQYF. The DNA for the CDR3 is TGTGCCAGCAGCGTAGGTGGGGACAGCTACGAGCAGTACTTC.

The rearrangement joins TRBV19 to TRBJ1-5; 7 bases agree with TRBD1. Germline CDR1 and CDR2: LNHDA and SQIVND (reference sequence). After removal of 7 bases from V and 6 bases from J, the junction contained 12 bases not matched to a gene. The CDR3 consists of 15 residues. The CDR3 DNA reads as TGTGCCAGTAACATCGGGATGGCAGGGGGTCAGCCCCAGCATTTT. Protein: CASNIGMAGGQPQHF. The whole variable domain, filled in from reference TRBV19 and TRBJ1-5, reads DGGITQSPKYLFRKEGQNVTLSCEQNLNHDAMYWYRQDPGQGLRLIYYSQIVNDFQKGDIAEGYSVSREKKESFPLTVTSAQKNPTAFYLCASNIGMAGGQPQHFGDGTRLSIL.

The rearrangement joins TRBV27 to TRBJ2-1, with a weak D call TRBD1 (6 bases). V lost 6 bases and J 0 bases, leaving 12 bases between the germline ends. Looked up from germline, CDR1 is MNHEY and CDR2 is SMNVEV (reference sequence). The CDR3 has 15 amino acids. CDR3 amino acids: CASRVRDNSYNEQFF. The CDR3 DNA is TGTGCCAGCAGAGTCCGGGACAACTCCTACAATGAGCAGTTCTTC.

The chain combines TRBV19 with TRBJ2-2; TRBD1 might be the D (6 bases). Trimming stripped 7 bases from V and 1 base from J, with 10 bases between. The CDR3 is 14 amino acids. Germline V gene data show CDR1 as LNHDA and CDR2 as SQIVND (reference sequence). CDR3 sequence reads: CASIRQVNTGELFF. The DNA for the CDR3 is TGTGCCAGTATAAGACAGGTGAACACCGGGGAGCTGTTTTTT.

V usage is TRBV25-1 and J usage is TRBJ2-7; 9 bases map to TRBD2. The V gene end was trimmed by 4 bases and the J gene end by 5 bases; junction bases not matched to a gene: 9. The CDR3 loop spans 15 amino acids. CDR1 is MGHDK, CDR2 SYGVNS, per germline. The CDR3 spells CASSVPSGKVDEQYF. As DNA, the CDR3 is TGTGCCAGCAGTGTCCCTAGCGGGAAGGTCGACGAGCAGTACTTC.

With respect to this clone: One end of the junction does not line up with germline, which may come from a read error. The J gene is TRBJ2-7, the V gene TRBV2, with 7 bases matching TRBD2. Per the germline V gene, CDR1 is SNHLY and CDR2 is FYNNEI. The CDR3 covers 11 residues. DNA of the CDR3: TGTGCCAGCAGTGACCTTGGGGGGGTTAACTTC. Translation gives CASSDLGGVNF. Full variable domain (remainder filled in from reference TRBV2 and TRBJ2-7): EPEVTQTPSHQVTQMGQEVILRCVPISNHLYFYWYRQILGQKVEFLVSFYNNEISEKSEIFDDQFSVERPDGSNFTLKIRSTKLEDSAMYFCASSDLGGVNFGPGTRLTVT.

This clone was seen just once. The chain recombines TRBV27 with TRBJ2-5, with TRBD2 as a possible D gene (6 bases). The length of the CDR3 is 13 residues. Germline V gives CDR1 MNHEY, CDR2 SMNVEV (reference sequence). V was shortened by 6 bases and J by 5 bases, with 13 bases between the two germline ends. The CDR3 DNA reads TGTGCCAGCAGCACGGGACTCCGGGAGACCCAGTACTTC. Translated, it gives CASSTGLRETQYF.

Of note for this clone: Mismatch with germline at one junction end may stem from a read error. The chain couples TRBV27 to TRBJ2-1; possibly TRBD2 for D (6 bases). The CDR3 extends over 15 amino acids. Germline V CDR1 and CDR2: MNHEY, SMNVEV (reference sequence). CDR3 sequence: CASSLSGLKRSAPLF. In DNA, the CDR3 is TGTGCCAGCAGTTTATCGGGACTGAAACGCTCAGCCCCGCTCTTC.

This chain links TRBV6-5 with TRBJ2-1; 7 nucleotides align to TRBD1. The trim removed 7 bases at V and 0 bases at J, leaving 6 bases unmatched. This CDR3 has 15 residues. The germline gives CDR1 MNHEY, CDR2 SVGAGI. In nucleotides, the CDR3 is TGTGCCAGCACTCGGGACAGCAGCTCCTACAATGAGCAGTTCTTC. As protein: CASTRDSSSYNEQFF.

J is TRBJ2-5 and V is TRBV7-9, with D possibly TRBD1 on 6 matching bases. V was trimmed by 1 base and J by 5 bases, leaving 20 bases between them. CDR1 SEHNR and CDR2 FQNEAQ come from the germline V gene (reference sequence). The CDR3 totals 17 residues. CDR3: CASSLEEQGPGRETQYF. The CDR3 DNA follows: TGTGCCAGCAGCTTAGAGGAACAGGGCCCGGGACGGGAGACCCAGTACTTC.

This clone was observed a few times. J is TRBJ1-2 and V is TRBV6-5; D might be TRBD1 (5 bases). The V and J ends lost 2 bases and 3 bases respectively, with 13 bases between them. CDR3 size: 15 residues. Germline-derived CDR1 and CDR2 are MNHEY and SVGAGI. CDR3 sequence reads: CASSYQGGFDYGYTF. The CDR3 DNA reads as TGTGCCAGCAGTTACCAGGGAGGATTTGACTATGGCTACACCTTC.

V is TRBV27 and J is TRBJ2-1; TRBD1 matches at 7 bases. With 4 bases clipped from V and 6 bases from J, the junction kept 6 bases outside the gene matches. The CDR3 spans 14 residues. Germline CDR1 reads MNHEY; CDR2 reads SMNVEV (reference sequence). CDR3 amino acids: CASSWGTDPNEQFF. CDR3 DNA sequence: TGTGCCAGCAGTTGGGGGACAGACCCCAATGAGCAGTTCTTC.

The chain couples TRBV15 to TRBJ1-2, with D possibly TRBD1 on 6 matching bases. V was shortened by 5 bases and J by 4 bases, with 14 bases between the two germline ends. Germline lookup yields CDR1 LNHNV and CDR2 YYDKDF (reference sequence). CDR3 length equals 14 residues. CDR3 bases: TGTGCCACCAGCCGAAGACAGGACCTCTATGGCTACACCTTC. Encoded protein: CATSRRQDLYGYTF.

The rearrangement links TRBV28 to TRBJ2-7, with D perhaps TRBD2 (5 bases). The CDR3 sequence is 13 residues long. With 3 bases removed from V and 5 bases from J, the gap between germline ends came to 11 bases. Germline V lookup: CDR1 MDHEN, CDR2 SYDVKM. CDR3 DNA sequence: TGTGCCAGCAGTTTCTCTAGCTTAAACGAGCAGTACTTC. Translating it yields CASSFSSLNEQYF.

The genes are TRBV12-3 or TRBV12-4 and TRBJ1-1; 8 nucleotides match TRBD1. With 4 bases clipped from V and 6 bases from J, the junction kept 4 bases outside the gene matches. This CDR3 has 13 residues. The CDR3 nucleotides are TGTGCCAGCAGTTCCGACAGGGGAGCTGAAGCTTTCTTT. Translating it yields CASSSDRGAEAFF.

As to this clone: Other DNA sequences from this sample encode an identical CDR3 as well. The chain employs TRBV27 and TRBJ2-3; TRBD2 agrees at 9 bases. The junction had 3 bases not matched to a gene; V was cut back by 6 bases and J by 2 bases. The CDR3 sequence is 14 residues long. Germline V CDR1 and CDR2: MNHEY, SMNVEV (reference sequence). CDR3 region: CASRLAGNTDTQYF. The CDR3 DNA follows: TGTGCCAGCAGGCTAGCGGGGAACACAGATACGCAGTATTTT.

The genes are TRBV20-1 and TRBJ2-5, with D perhaps matching TRBD1 (5 bases). Germline V gives CDR1 DFQATT, CDR2 SNEGSKA (reference sequence). V gave up 3 bases and J gave up 0 bases, with 17 bases separating them. The CDR3 sequence is 16 residues long. CDR3 DNA sequence: TGCAGTGCTAGTAGGGGTGCTGCGTCGTACCAAGAGACCCAGTACTTC. Translated, it gives CSASRGAASYQETQYF.

The V call is TRBV7-2, the J call TRBJ1-2, with 11 nucleotides matching TRBD1. The CDR3 consists of 15 residues. Germline V gene data show CDR1 as SGHTA and CDR2 as FQGNSA. Unmatched junction bases numbered 4, after V lost 5 bases and J lost 2 bases. The CDR3 coding sequence is TGTGCCAGCAGCCCGGGACAGGGGGGGAACTATGGCTACACCTTC. It translates to CASSPGQGGNYGYTF.

The V call is TRBV7-2, the J call TRBJ2-1; weak D call: TRBD2 (5 bases). The CDR3 is 16 amino acids. V lost 7 bases and J lost 1, with 17 bases in between. The germline V gene has CDR1 SGHTA and CDR2 FQGNSA. CDR3 in amino acids: CASTPFSQRSYNEQFF. The CDR3 DNA sequence: TGTGCCAGCACCCCTTTCAGCCAGCGGTCCTACAATGAGCAGTTCTTC. Full variable domain (missing parts from reference TRBV7-2 and TRBJ2-1): GAGVSQSPSNKVTEKGKDVELRCDPISGHTALYWYRQSLGQGLEFLIYFQGNSAPDKSGLPSDRFSAERTGGSVSTLTIQRTQQEDSAVYLCASTPFSQRSYNEQFFGPGTRLTVL.

The chain is built from TRBV28 and TRBJ1-3; D uncertain. CDR1 and CDR2 (germline): MDHEN, SYDVKM. The CDR3 covers 14 residues. V lost 5 bases to trimming and J lost 8 bases, with 16 bases between them. In DNA, the CDR3 is TGTGCCAGCAGTCCTCCAAACGTCGAGGACACCATATATTTT. It specifies CASSPPNVEDTIYF.